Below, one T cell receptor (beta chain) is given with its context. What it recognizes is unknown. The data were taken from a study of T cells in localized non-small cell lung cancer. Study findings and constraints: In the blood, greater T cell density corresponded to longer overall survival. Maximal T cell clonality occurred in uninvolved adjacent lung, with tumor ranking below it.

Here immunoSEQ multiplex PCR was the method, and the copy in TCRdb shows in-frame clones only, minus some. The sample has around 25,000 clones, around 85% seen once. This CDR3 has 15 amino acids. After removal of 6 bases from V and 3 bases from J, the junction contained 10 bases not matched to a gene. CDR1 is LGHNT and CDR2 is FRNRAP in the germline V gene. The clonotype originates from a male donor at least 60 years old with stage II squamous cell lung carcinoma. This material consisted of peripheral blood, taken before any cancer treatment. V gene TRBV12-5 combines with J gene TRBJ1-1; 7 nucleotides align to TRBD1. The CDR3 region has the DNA TGTGCTAGTGGCTCCGCAGGGGGTGGTTACACTGAAGCTTTCTTT. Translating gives CASGSAGGGYTEAFF.